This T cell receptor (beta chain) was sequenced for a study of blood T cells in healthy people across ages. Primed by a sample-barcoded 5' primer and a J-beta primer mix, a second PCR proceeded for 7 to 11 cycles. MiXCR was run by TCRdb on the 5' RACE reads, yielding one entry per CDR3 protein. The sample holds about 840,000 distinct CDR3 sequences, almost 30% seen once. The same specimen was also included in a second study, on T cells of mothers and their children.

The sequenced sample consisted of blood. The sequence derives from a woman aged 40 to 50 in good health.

CDR3 DNA sequence: TGCAGTGCCAAAGCCCGGGACTACACAGATACGCAGTATTTT. Amino acid sequence: CSAKARDYTDTQYF. V gene TRBV20-1 combines with J gene TRBJ2-3, with TRBD2 identical over 7 bases. The germline gives CDR1 DFQATT, CDR2 SNEGSKA (reference sequence). V lost 6 bases, J lost 2 bases, and 8 bases stayed unmatched. The CDR3 runs to 14 residues.